This T cell receptor (beta chain) was sequenced for a study of tumor-infiltrating lymphocytes in primary liver carcinoma. Looking at the study overall: Primary liver carcinoma, confirmed by histopathology, was surgically resected. Per sample, productive TCRbeta reads numbered roughly 3.5 to 7.13 million, similar across tissue types. Findings of the study overall: Tumor region pairs outstripped tumor-adjacent and tumor-blood pairs in overlap.

With 500 to 650 ng total RNA as template and a constant-region primer, TCR beta cDNA was made. Generation of the TCR beta libraries relied on three nested multiplex PCR rounds using slightly modified ARM-PCR. PCR rounds one and two used TRBV1-TRBV30 forward primers with a C-beta reverse primer for 10 cycles each. TCRdb ran MiXCR on the multiplex PCR reads and lists one entry per CDR3 protein. The sample records some 200,000 distinct CDR3 sequences, about 65% being singletons. Germline DNA was extracted too, while blood RNA derived from unsorted whole blood. Around 4 milliliters of peripheral blood were gathered ahead of the operation. The CDR3 covers 13 residues. Between the trimmed V and J ends, which lost 0 bases and 3 bases, there was a span of 6 bases. Germline values: CDR1 SGHRS, CDR2 YFSETQ. There are a few counts of this clonotype. Its specificity is unknown.

Sample: peripheral blood. The chain uses TRBV5-1 and TRBJ1-2, with D unclear. The TCR comes from a woman aged 60 to 75 with primary liver carcinoma and hepatitis B virus infection. CDR3 bases: TGCGCCAGCAGCTTGGCCGGAGACTATGGCTACACCTTC. Translation: CASSLAGDYGYTF.